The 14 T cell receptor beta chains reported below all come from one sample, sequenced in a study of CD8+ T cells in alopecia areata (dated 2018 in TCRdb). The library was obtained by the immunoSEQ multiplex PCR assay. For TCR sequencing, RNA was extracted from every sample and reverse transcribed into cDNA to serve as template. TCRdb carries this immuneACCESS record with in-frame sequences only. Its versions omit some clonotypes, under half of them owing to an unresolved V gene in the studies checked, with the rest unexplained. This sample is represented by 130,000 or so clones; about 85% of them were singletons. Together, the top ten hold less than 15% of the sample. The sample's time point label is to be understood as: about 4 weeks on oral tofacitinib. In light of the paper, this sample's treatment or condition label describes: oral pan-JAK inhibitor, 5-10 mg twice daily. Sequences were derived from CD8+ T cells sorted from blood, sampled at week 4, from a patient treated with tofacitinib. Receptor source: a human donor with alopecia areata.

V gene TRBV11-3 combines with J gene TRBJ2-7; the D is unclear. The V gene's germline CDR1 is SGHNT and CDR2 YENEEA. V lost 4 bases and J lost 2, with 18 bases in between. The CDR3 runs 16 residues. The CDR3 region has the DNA TGTGCCAGCAGCTCGACTCAAGGAACTAAACCCTACGAGCAGTACTTC. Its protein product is CASSSTQGTKPYEQYF.

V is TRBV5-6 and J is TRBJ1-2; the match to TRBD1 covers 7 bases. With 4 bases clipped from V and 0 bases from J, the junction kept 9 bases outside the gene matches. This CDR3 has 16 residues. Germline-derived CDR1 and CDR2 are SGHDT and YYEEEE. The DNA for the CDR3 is TGTGCCAGCAGCCCGATGACAGGGATATCTAACTATGGCTACACCTTC. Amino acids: CASSPMTGISNYGYTF.

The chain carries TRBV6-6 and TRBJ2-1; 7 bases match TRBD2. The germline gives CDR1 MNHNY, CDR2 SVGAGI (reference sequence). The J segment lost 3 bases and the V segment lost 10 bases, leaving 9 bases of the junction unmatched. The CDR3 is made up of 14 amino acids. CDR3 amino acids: CATSGTMGYNEQFF. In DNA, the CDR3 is TGTGCCACCTCGGGGACTATGGGCTACAATGAGCAGTTCTTC.

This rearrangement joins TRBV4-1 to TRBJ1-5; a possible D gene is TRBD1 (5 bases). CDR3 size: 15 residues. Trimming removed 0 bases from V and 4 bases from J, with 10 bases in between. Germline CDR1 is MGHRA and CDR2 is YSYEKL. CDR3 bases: TGCGCCAGCAGCCAAGAGGGGCGGCTTAATCAGCCCCAGCATTTT. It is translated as CASSQEGRLNQPQHF.

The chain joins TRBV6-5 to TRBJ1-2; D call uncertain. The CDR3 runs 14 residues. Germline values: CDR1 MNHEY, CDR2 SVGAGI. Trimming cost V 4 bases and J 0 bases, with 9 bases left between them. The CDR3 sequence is CASSFGRANYGYTF. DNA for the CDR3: TGTGCCAGCAGTTTTGGCCGAGCTAACTATGGCTACACCTTC.

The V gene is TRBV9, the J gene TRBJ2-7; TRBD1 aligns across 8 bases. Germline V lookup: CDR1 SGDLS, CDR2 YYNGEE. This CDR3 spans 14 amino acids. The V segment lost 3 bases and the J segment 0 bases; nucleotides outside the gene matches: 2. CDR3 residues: CASSEGQASYEQYF. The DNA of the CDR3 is TGTGCCAGCAGCGAGGGACAGGCCTCCTACGAGCAGTACTTC. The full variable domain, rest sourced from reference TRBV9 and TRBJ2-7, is DSGVTQTPKHLITATGQRVTLRCSPRSGDLSVYWYQQSLDQGLQFLIQYYNGEERAKGNILERFSAQQFPDLHSELNLSSLELGDSALYFCASSEGQASYEQYFGPGTRLTVT.

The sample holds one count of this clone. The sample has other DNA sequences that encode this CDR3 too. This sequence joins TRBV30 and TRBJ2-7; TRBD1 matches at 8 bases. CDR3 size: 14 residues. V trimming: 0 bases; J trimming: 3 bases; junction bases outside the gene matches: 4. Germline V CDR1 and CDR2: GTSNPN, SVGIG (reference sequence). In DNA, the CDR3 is TGTGCCTGGAGTGTTGGTACAGGGGGCTACGAGCAGTACTTC. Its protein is CAWSVGTGGYEQYF.

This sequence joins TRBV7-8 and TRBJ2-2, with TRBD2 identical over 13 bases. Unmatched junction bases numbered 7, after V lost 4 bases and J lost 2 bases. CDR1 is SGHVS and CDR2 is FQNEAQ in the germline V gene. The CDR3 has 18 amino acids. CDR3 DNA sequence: TGTGCCAGCAGCTCCCGACTAGCGGGGGGCCTCAACACCGGGGAGCTGTTTTTT. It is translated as CASSSRLAGGLNTGELFF.

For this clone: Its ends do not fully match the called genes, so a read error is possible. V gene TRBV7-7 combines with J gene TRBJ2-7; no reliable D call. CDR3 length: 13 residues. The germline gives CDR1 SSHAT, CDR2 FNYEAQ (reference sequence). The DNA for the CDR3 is TGTGCTAGCAGCCCCCAGGAGAGCTACGAGCAGTACTTC. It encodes CASSPQESYEQYF.

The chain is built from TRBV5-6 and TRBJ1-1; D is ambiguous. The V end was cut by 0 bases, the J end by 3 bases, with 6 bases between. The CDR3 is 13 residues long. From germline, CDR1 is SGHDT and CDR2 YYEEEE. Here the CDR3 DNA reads TGTGCCAGCAGCTTGGAGACCGACACTGAAGCTTTCTTT. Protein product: CASSLETDTEAFF.

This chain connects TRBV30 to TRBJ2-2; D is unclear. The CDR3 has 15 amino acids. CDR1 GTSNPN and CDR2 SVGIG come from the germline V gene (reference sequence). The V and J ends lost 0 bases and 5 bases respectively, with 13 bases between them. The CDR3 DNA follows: TGTGCCTGGAGTGTAGAAGGGTTAAGGACCGGGGAGCTGTTTTTT. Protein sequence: CAWSVEGLRTGELFF. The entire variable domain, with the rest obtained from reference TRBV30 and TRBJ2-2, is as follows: SQTIHQWPATLVQPVGSPLSLECTVEGTSNPNLYWYRQAAGRGLQLLFYSVGIGQISSEVPQNLSASRPQDRQFILSSKKLLLSDSGFYLCAWSVEGLRTGELFFGEGSRLTVL.

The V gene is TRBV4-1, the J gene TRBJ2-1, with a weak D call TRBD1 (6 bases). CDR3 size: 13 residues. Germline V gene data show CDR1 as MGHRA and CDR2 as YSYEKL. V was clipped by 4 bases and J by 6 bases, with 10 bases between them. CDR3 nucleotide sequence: TGCGCCAGCAGCCCAGGACAGTTCAATGAGCAGTTCTTC. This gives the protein CASSPGQFNEQFF.

CDR3 residues: CASSVGYEQYF. CDR3 DNA sequence: TGTGCCAGCAGTGTCGGGTACGAGCAGTACTTC. The genes are TRBV27 and TRBJ2-7, with D unclear. CDR1 is MNHEY, CDR2 SMNVEV, per germline (reference sequence). The length of the CDR3 is 11 residues. The V gene lost 5 bases and the J gene lost 4 bases, with 6 bases spanning the gap.

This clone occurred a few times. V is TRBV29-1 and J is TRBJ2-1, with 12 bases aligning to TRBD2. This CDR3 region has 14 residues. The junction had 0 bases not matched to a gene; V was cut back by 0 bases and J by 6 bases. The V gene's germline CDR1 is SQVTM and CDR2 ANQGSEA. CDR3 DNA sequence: TGCAGCGTTGAAGAGGGACTAGCGGGCAATGAGCAGTTCTTC. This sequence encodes CSVEEGLAGNEQFF.